The entry that follows covers one TCR beta chain sequence. The sample is drawn from a study of blood T cell repertoires in COVID-19. On the study more broadly: COVID-19 samples from acute and convalescent phases originated in the United States, Italy and Spain. PBMCs, B-cell-depleted T cells, or T cells were the source of the cDNA or gDNA that made up the material.

This CDR3 contains 14 residues. The germline V gene encodes CDR1 MNHEY and CDR2 SVGAGI. Trimming at V came to 7 bases and at J to 2 bases, leaving 6 bases not matched to a gene. The table came from immunoSEQ multiplex PCR; TCRdb's copy has only in-frame clones and leaves some out. The repertoire holds 200,000 to 250,000 clones, roughly four fifths seen once, with about 1.7% in the top ten. Across about two dozen US areas, participants ranged in age from roughly 18 to 95 years. Participant reports of clinical history set cohort assignment. The source of this sequence is a man in his sixties who had recovered from COVID-19. The genes are TRBV6-5 and TRBJ2-7; the match to TRBD1 covers 9 bases. Sample: PBMCs or T cells enriched from blood (not recorded which). DNA for the CDR3: TGTGCCAGCACGTCCGGGACAGGGACCTACGAGCAGTACTTC. Residues: CASTSGTGTYEQYF.